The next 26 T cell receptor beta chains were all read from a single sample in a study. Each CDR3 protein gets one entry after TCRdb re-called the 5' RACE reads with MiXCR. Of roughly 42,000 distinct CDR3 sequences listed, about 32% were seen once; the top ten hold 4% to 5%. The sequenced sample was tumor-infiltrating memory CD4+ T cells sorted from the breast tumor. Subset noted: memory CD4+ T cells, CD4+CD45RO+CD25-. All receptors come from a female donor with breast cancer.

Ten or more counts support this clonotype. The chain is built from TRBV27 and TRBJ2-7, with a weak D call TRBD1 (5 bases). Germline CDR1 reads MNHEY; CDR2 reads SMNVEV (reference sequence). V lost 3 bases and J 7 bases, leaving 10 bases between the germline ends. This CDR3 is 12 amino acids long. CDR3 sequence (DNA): TGTGCCAGCAGTTTTAGGGGTAGGGAGCAGTACTTC. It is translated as CASSFRGREQYF.

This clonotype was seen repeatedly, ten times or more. CDR3 nucleotides: TGCAGCGTTGTTGCCGGCACAACCTACGAGCAGTACTTC. Protein sequence: CSVVAGTTYEQYF. The chain joins TRBV29-1 to TRBJ2-7; D is uncertain. The V end was cut by 4 bases, the J end by 2 bases, with 12 bases between. CDR1 is SQVTM, CDR2 ANQGSEA, per germline. The CDR3 has 13 residues.

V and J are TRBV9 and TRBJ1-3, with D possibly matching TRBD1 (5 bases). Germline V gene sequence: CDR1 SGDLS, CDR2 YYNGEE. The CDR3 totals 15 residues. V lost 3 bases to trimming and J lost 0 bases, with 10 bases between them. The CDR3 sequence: CASSDVGASGNTIYF. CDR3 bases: TGTGCCAGCAGCGACGTAGGGGCCTCTGGAAACACCATATATTTT.

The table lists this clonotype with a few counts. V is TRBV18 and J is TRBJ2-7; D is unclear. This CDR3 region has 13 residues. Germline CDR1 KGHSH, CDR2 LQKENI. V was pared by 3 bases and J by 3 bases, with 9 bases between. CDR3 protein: CASSPGLNYEQYF. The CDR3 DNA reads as TGTGCCAGCTCACCCGGCCTTAACTACGAGCAGTACTTC.

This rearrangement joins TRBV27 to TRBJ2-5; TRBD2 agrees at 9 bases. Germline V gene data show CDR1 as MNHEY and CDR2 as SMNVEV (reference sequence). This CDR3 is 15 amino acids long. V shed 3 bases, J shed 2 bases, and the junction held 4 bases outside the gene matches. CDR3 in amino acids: CASSFAGGGQETQYF. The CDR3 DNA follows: TGTGCCAGCAGTTTTGCGGGAGGGGGACAAGAGACCCAGTACTTC.

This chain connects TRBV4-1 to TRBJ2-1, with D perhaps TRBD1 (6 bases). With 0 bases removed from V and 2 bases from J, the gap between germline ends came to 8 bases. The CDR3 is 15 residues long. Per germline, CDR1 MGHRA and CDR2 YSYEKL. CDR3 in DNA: TGCGCCAGCAGCCAAGAACAGGGTACCTACAATGAGCAGTTCTTC. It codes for CASSQEQGTYNEQFF.

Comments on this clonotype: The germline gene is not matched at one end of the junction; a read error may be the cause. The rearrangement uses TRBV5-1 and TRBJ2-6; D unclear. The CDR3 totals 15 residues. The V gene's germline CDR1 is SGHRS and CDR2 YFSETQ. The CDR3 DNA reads TGCGCCGGCAGCTTTACAGCCGCTGGGGCCAACGTCCTGACTTTC. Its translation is CAGSFTAAGANVLTF.

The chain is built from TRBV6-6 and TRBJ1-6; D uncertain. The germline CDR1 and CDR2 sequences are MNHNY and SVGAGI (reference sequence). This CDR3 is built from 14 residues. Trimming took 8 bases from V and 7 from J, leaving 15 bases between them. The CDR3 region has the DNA TGTGCCAGCCGCGGCGTAAATGGGAATTCACCCCTCCACTTT. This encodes CASRGVNGNSPLHF.

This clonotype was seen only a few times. The DNA of the CDR3 is TGTGCCAGCAGTTTAACTCTAGCGGGAGATTCGAATACGCAGTATTTT. Its protein is CASSLTLAGDSNTQYF. The genes are TRBV28 and TRBJ2-3; 10 bases align to TRBD2. Germline CDR1 MDHEN, CDR2 SYDVKM. CDR3 length: 16 residues. V dropped 2 bases and J dropped 7; count of bases not matched to a gene: 9.

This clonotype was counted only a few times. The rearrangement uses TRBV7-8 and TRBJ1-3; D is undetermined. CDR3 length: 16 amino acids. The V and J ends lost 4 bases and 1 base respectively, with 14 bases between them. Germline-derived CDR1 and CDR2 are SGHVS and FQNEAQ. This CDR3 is CASSSPPRTSGNTIYF. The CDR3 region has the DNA TGTGCCAGCAGCTCCCCCCCCAGGACTTCTGGAAACACCATATATTTT.

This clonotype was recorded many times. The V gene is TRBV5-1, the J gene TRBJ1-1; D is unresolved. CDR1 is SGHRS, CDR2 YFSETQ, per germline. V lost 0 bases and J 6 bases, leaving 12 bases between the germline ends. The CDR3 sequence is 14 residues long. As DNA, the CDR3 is TGCGCCAGCAGCTTGGCCATTCCGGATCCTGAAGCTTTCTTT. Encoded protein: CASSLAIPDPEAFF.

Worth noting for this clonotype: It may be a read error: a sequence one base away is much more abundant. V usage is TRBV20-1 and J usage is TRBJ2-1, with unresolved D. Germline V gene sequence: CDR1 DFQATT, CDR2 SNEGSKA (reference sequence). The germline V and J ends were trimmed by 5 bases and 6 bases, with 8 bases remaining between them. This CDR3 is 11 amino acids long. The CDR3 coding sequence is TGCAGTGCTGACACCGGCAATGAGCAGTTCTTC. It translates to CSADTGNEQFF.

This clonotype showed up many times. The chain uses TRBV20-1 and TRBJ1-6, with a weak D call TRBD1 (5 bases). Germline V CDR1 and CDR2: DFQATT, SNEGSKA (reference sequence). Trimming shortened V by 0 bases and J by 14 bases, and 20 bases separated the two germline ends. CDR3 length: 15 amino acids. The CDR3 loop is CSARDRTDIGGTLHF. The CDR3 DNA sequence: TGCAGTGCTAGAGATCGGACGGACATTGGGGGGACCCTCCACTTT.

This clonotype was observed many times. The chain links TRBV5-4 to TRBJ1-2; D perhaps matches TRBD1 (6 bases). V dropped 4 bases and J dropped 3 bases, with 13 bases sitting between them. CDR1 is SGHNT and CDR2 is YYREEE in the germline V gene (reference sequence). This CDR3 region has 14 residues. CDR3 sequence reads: CASSPTPGDYGYTF. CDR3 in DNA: TGTGCCAGCAGCCCCACCCCAGGGGACTATGGCTACACCTTC.

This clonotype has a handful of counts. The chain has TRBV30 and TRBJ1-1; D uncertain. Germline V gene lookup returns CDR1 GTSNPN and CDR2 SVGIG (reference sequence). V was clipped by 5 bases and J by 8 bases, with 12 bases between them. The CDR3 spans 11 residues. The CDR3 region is CAWEQLAEAFF. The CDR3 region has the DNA TGTGCCTGGGAGCAGTTGGCAGAAGCTTTCTTT.

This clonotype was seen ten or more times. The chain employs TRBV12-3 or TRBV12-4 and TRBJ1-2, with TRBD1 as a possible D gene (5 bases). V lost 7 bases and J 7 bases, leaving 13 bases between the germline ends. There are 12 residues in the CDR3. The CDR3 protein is CASNLMGVGYTF. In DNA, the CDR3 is TGTGCCAGCAACCTAATGGGGGTTGGCTACACCTTC.

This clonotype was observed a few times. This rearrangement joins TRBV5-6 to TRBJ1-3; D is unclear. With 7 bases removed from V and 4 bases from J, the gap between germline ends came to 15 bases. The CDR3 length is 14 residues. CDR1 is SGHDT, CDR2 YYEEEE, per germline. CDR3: CASEQRTGGNTIYF. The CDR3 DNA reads TGTGCCAGCGAACAAAGGACGGGGGGAAACACCATATATTTT.

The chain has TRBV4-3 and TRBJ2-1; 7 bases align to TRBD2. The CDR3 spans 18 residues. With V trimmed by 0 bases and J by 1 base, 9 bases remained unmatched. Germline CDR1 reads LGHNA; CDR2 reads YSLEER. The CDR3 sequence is CASSQDQYGGGSYNEQFF. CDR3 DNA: TGCGCCAGCAGCCAAGATCAATATGGGGGGGGGTCCTACAATGAGCAGTTCTTC.

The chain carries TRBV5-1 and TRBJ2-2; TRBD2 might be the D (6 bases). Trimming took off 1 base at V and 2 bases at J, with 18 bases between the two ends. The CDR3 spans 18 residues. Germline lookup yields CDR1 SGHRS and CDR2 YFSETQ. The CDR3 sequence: CASSLRLAISANTGELFF. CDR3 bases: TGCGCCAGCAGCTTGAGGCTAGCGATTTCCGCAAACACCGGGGAGCTGTTTTTT.

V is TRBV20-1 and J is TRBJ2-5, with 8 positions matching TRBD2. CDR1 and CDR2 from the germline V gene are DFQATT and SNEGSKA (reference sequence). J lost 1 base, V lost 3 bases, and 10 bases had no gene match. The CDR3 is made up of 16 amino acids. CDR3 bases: TGCAGTGCTAGGGAGCCACTAGCGGCCCGCCAAGAGACCCAGTACTTC. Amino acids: CSAREPLAARQETQYF.

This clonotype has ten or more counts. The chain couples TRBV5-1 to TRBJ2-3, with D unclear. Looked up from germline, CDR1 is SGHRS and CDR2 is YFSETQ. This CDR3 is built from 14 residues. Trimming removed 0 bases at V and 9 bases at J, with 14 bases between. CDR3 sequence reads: CASSLDVAGRTQYF. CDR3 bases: TGCGCCAGCAGCTTGGACGTTGCCGGCCGGACGCAGTATTTT.

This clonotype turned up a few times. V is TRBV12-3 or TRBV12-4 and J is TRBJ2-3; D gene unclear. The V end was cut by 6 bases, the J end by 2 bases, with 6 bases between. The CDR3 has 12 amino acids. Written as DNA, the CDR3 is TGTGCCAGCAGGGGTACCACAGATACGCAGTATTTT. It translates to CASRGTTDTQYF.

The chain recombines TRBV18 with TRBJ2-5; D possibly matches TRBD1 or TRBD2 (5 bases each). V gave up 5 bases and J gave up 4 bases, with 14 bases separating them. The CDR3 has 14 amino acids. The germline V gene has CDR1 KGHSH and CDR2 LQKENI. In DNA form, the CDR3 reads TGTGCCAGCTCAGGTTTGGGGGAGCGAGAGACCCAGTACTTC. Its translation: CASSGLGERETQYF.

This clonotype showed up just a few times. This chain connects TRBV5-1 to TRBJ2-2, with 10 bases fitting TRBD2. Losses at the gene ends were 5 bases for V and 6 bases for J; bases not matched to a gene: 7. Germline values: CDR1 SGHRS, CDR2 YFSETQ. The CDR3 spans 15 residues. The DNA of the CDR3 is TGCGCCAGCAGTCGCCTAGCGGGAGAGGCCGGGGAGCTGTTTTTT. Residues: CASSRLAGEAGELFF.

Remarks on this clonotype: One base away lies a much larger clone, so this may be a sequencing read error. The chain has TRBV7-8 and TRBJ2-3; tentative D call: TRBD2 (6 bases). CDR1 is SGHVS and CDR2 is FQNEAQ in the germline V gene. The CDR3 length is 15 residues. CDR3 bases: TGTGCCAGCAGCTTGTCCGGGGGTAGCACAAATACGCAGTATTTT. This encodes CASSLSGGSTNTQYF.

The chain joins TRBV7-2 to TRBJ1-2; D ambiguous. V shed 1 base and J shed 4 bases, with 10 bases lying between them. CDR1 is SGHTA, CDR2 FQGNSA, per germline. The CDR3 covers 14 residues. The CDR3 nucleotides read TGTGCCAGCAGCTTAGAAGCACGGATCTATGGCTACACCTTC. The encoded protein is CASSLEARIYGYTF.